Listed below are T cell receptor beta chains from one sample, sequenced in a study of blood T cell repertoires in COVID-19. Produced via immunoSEQ multiplex PCR; TCRdb's table is partial and in-frame only. The data contain about 180,000 clones, roughly 84% of them singletons. What was sequenced was peripheral blood. The receptors originated from an elderly man with COVID-19, enrolled during active disease. The CDR3 runs from the conserved cysteine through the conserved F or W. Clone size is given for some rows only: seen once, a few or many times, or a class if the clone is expanded.

clone size: NA; J gene: TRBJ1-2; V gene: TRBV28; CDR3 protein: CASSARGRGYGYTF
clone size: once; J gene: TRBJ2-7; V gene: TRBV2; CDR3 protein: CASSERTGGIMSYEQYF
clone size: NA; J gene: TRBJ2-1; V gene: TRBV19; CDR3 protein: CASTARARGYNEQFF
clone size: NA; J gene: TRBJ2-7; V gene: TRBV25-1; CDR3 protein: CASSGGRLWSDEQYF
clone size: NA; J gene: TRBJ1-4; V gene: TRBV18; CDR3 protein: CASSSVWNEKLFF
clone size: NA; J gene: TRBJ1-6; V gene: TRBV7-2; CDR3 protein: CASSQGQGNSPLHF
clone size: NA; J gene: TRBJ2-3; V gene: TRBV5-4; CDR3 protein: CASSLEGGAGDTQYF
clone size: NA; J gene: TRBJ1-1; V gene: TRBV18; CDR3 protein: CASSQDSRGEAFF
clone size: NA; J gene: TRBJ2-5; V gene: TRBV6-1; CDR3 protein: CASSDPSGGARETQYF
clone size: NA; J gene: TRBJ2-2; V gene: TRBV12-3/TRBV12-4; CDR3 protein: CASRGQGAGELFF
clone size: NA; J gene: TRBJ2-5; V gene: TRBV3-1/TRBV3-2; CDR3 protein: CASSQDRVRETQYF
clone size: NA; J gene: TRBJ1-2; V gene: TRBV6-5; CDR3 protein: CASSVTGDLGYTF
clone size: few; J gene: TRBJ1-2; V gene: TRBV23-1; CDR3 protein: CASSQSQGRGKYGYTF
clone size: NA; J gene: TRBJ2-2; V gene: TRBV11-2; CDR3 protein: CASSLSGGTDTGELFF
clone size: once; J gene: TRBJ1-2; V gene: TRBV13; CDR3 protein: CASSFRTSGHLYGYTF
clone size: NA; J gene: TRBJ2-7; V gene: TRBV5-4; CDR3 protein: CASSSPGTAFPYF
clone size: NA; J gene: TRBJ1-3; V gene: TRBV6-6; CDR3 protein: CASRLGQGRDTIYF
clone size: NA; J gene: TRBJ2-3; V gene: TRBV5-1; CDR3 protein: CATREGPTYTDTQYF
clone size: once; J gene: TRBJ1-1; V gene: TRBV13; CDR3 protein: CASSLGQKNTEAFF
clone size: NA; J gene: TRBJ1-1; V gene: TRBV12-1; CDR3 protein: CASSFESAEAFF
clone size: NA; J gene: TRBJ1-6; V gene: TRBV2; CDR3 protein: CASSDLGASPLHF
clone size: NA; J gene: TRBJ1-1; V gene: TRBV18; CDR3 protein: CASSPGGTDTEAFF
clone size: NA; J gene: TRBJ2-2; V gene: TRBV7-3; CDR3 protein: CASSRGLLSGTGELFF
clone size: NA; J gene: TRBJ1-6; V gene: TRBV28; CDR3 protein: CASSLGGGGNSPLHF
clone size: once; J gene: TRBJ2-2; V gene: TRBV12-3/TRBV12-4; CDR3 protein: CASSFANTGELFF
clone size: NA; J gene: TRBJ1-1; V gene: TRBV6-5; CDR3 protein: CASSYSFGENTEAFF
clone size: NA; J gene: TRBJ2-2; V gene: TRBV19; CDR3 protein: CASAFEGNTGELFF
clone size: once; J gene: TRBJ1-5; V gene: TRBV4-1; CDR3 protein: CASSQDPQTPGPQHF
clone size: NA; J gene: TRBJ2-5; V gene: TRBV6-5; CDR3 protein: CASTARQAETQYF
clone size: NA; J gene: TRBJ2-5; V gene: TRBV27; CDR3 protein: CASTRGQGLQETQYF
clone size: NA; J gene: TRBJ2-3; V gene: TRBV4-2; CDR3 protein: CASSHTGTSGGDSTDTQYF
clone size: NA; J gene: TRBJ1-1; V gene: TRBV29-1; CDR3 protein: CSVEAPMRPNTEAFF
clone size: NA; J gene: TRBJ1-6; V gene: TRBV3-1/TRBV3-2; CDR3 protein: CASSQRTGSNSPLHF
clone size: NA; J gene: TRBJ1-2; V gene: TRBV4-2; CDR3 protein: CASSQEWGPGGYTF
clone size: NA; J gene: TRBJ1-2; V gene: TRBV27; CDR3 protein: CASSHWDRGYGYTF
clone size: once; J gene: TRBJ1-3; V gene: TRBV6-5; CDR3 protein: CASRGTGNAGNTIYF
clone size: NA; J gene: TRBJ2-1; V gene: TRBV6-6; CDR3 protein: CASSYVRILYNEQFF
clone size: NA; J gene: TRBJ2-1; V gene: TRBV29-1; CDR3 protein: CSVDRDRGQQFF
clone size: NA; J gene: TRBJ2-1; V gene: TRBV10-3; CDR3 protein: CAISAERRSYNEQFF
clone size: NA; J gene: TRBJ1-2; V gene: TRBV5-6; CDR3 protein: CASSPGTGANYGYTF
clone size: NA; J gene: TRBJ2-7; V gene: TRBV4-1; CDR3 protein: CASSQDWGQGREQYF
clone size: NA; J gene: TRBJ1-2; V gene: TRBV19; CDR3 protein: CASTSPGEVRYGYTF
clone size: NA; J gene: TRBJ1-2; V gene: TRBV2; CDR3 protein: CASSDRSNYGYTF
clone size: NA; J gene: TRBJ2-5; V gene: TRBV7-9; CDR3 protein: CASSFRQGGETQYF
clone size: few; J gene: TRBJ1-1; V gene: TRBV5-6; CDR3 protein: CASSSVTEAFF
clone size: NA; J gene: TRBJ2-1; V gene: TRBV9; CDR3 protein: CASSLRPGGQGYNEQFF
clone size: NA; J gene: TRBJ2-1; V gene: TRBV7-2; CDR3 protein: CASSPPGLAGSGNEQFF
clone size: NA; J gene: TRBJ2-3; V gene: TRBV5-1; CDR3 protein: CASSPPGGGTDTQYF
clone size: NA; J gene: TRBJ1-2; V gene: TRBV4-3; CDR3 protein: CASSQAGGYGYTF
clone size: NA; J gene: TRBJ1-5; V gene: TRBV18; CDR3 protein: CASSPAGSGNQPQHF
clone size: NA; J gene: TRBJ1-6; V gene: TRBV3-1/TRBV3-2; CDR3 protein: CASGGQGDNSPLHF